The 9 T cell receptor beta chains below all came from one sample that was sequenced in a study of cytomegalovirus exposure and HLA in healthy donors. It was with 60 Vbeta and 13 Jbeta primers that the PCR ran. TCRdb's copy holds only in-frame clones and misses some; the assay was immunoSEQ multiplex PCR. The repertoire holds approximately 150,000 clones, almost 80% seen once, with about 9.7% in the top ten. Material for sequencing was PBMCs. These receptors all come from a man between 18 and 29 years old in good health and CMV-seropositive.

The V gene is TRBV28, the J gene TRBJ1-3; D uncertain. The CDR3 spans 14 residues. Trimming removed 3 bases at V and 4 bases at J, with 10 bases between. Germline CDR1 MDHEN, CDR2 SYDVKM. The CDR3 reads CASSLPLTGNTIYF. CDR3 nucleotide sequence: TGTGCCAGCAGTTTGCCTCTCACAGGAAACACCATATATTTT.

The rearrangement joins TRBV4-3 to TRBJ2-2; D is unclear. Germline CDR1 and CDR2: LGHNA and YSLEER. V gave up 0 bases and J gave up 4 bases, with 9 bases separating them. This CDR3 contains 15 residues. CDR3 nucleotide sequence: TGCGCCAGCAGCCAAGATGTTGCAGGCACCGGGGAGCTGTTTTTT. Translation: CASSQDVAGTGELFF.

The chain employs TRBV4-2 and TRBJ2-2; D is unresolved. V shed 0 bases and J shed 0 bases, with 8 bases lying between them. The CDR3 sequence is 16 residues long. In germline, CDR1 is LGHNA, CDR2 YNFKEQ. CDR3 in DNA: TGTGCCAGCAGCCAAGATGTACAAACGAACACCGGGGAGCTGTTTTTT. Protein sequence: CASSQDVQTNTGELFF.

The chain carries TRBV12-2 and TRBJ1-4; TRBD1, the table's D call, was not compared with the DNA. TRBV12-2 corresponds to a pseudogene. The CDR3 has 24 residues. CDR3 amino acids: CASRFRDAGQGARMANDADEKLFF. CDR3 DNA sequence: TGTGCAAGTCGCTTTAGGGACGCGGGACAGGGGGCTCGCATGGCAAACGACGCCGATGAAAAACTGTTTTTT.

The V and J genes are TRBV19 and TRBJ1-1; 7 positions agree with TRBD1. Losses at the gene ends were 7 bases for V and 0 bases for J; bases not matched to a gene: 8. CDR3 length: 15 amino acids. The V gene's germline CDR1 is LNHDA and CDR2 SQIVND (reference sequence). CDR3 sequence reads: CASNRGGGLNTEAFF. The CDR3 nucleotides read TGTGCCAGTAACAGGGGTGGCGGCCTGAACACTGAAGCTTTCTTT.

Of note for this clone: The conserved phenylalanine or tryptophan normally closing the CDR3 is absent here, so this likely arose from a read error. The chain couples TRBV19 to TRBJ1-6; 7 bases line up with TRBD1. The CDR3 has 15 amino acids. J was trimmed by 9 bases and V by 3 bases; bases with no gene match: 8. In germline, CDR1 is LNHDA, CDR2 SQIVND (reference sequence). The CDR3 sequence is CASSMSRQGGSPLHL. The CDR3 DNA is TGTGCCAGTAGTATGTCTAGACAGGGTGGTTCACCCCTCCACCTT.

V and J are TRBV5-1 and TRBJ2-1; no clear D gene. Trimming stripped 1 base from V and 6 bases from J, with 14 bases between. The CDR3 totals 15 residues. The germline CDR1 and CDR2 sequences are SGHRS and YFSETQ. CDR3 nucleotides: TGCGCCAGCAGCTTGACGCGCCCCACCGGCAATGAGCAGTTCTTC. Its translation is CASSLTRPTGNEQFF.

The V and J genes are TRBV5-4 and TRBJ1-3; 8 nucleotides align to TRBD1. CDR3 size: 15 residues. J lost 4 bases, V lost 1 base, and 4 bases had no gene match. From germline, CDR1 is SGHNT and CDR2 YYREEE (reference sequence). The CDR3 region has the DNA TGTGCCAGCAGCTTGTGGCAGGGGGCCGGAAACACCATATATTTT. Protein product: CASSLWQGAGNTIYF.

The chain uses TRBV28 and TRBJ2-7; a weak D match, TRBD2 (5 bases). Germline loops: CDR1 MDHEN, CDR2 SYDVKM. Trimming left V 5 bases short and J 3 bases short, with 14 bases between. The CDR3 spans 14 residues. The CDR3 DNA reads TGTGCCAGCAGTGAGCGAGCTAGCCACTACGAGCAGTACTTC. Translating gives CASSERASHYEQYF.